This T cell receptor beta chain emerged from a study of T-cell memory formation after mild COVID-19. In TCRdb, the 5' RACE reads were re-called with MiXCR into one record per CDR3 protein. The sample contains 200,000 to 250,000 distinct CDR3 sequences, approximately 15% of which appear only once. The germline CDR1 and CDR2 sequences are SNHLY and FYNNEI. The CDR3 extends over 14 amino acids. V was shortened by 1 base and J by 2 bases, with 8 bases between the two germline ends. This receptor was taken from an adult woman who had mild COVID-19 (a few samples of this study predate the infection). Cell type and time point are not known. The sequenced material came from PBMCs or a T cell subset sorted from them (not recorded which). The chain is built from TRBV2 and TRBJ2-5, with D possibly being TRBD2 (5 bases). In nucleotides, the CDR3 is TGTGCCAGCAGTGAAGAGCGCGGGCAAGAGACCCAGTACTTC. This sequence encodes CASSEERGQETQYF. Full variable domain (remainder filled in from reference TRBV2 and TRBJ2-5): EPEVTQTPSHQVTQMGQEVILRCVPISNHLYFYWYRQILGQKVEFLVSFYNNEISEKSEIFDDQFSVERPDGSNFTLKIRSTKLEDSAMYFCASSEERGQETQYFGPGTRLLVL.